These 30 T cell receptor beta chains were all obtained from the same sample, sequenced in a study of regulatory T cells in long-lasting Graves disease. To make TCR beta libraries, researchers used iRepertoire HTBI primers and Arm-PCR of CDR3 regions. TCRdb itself ran the multiplex PCR reads through MiXCR, one entry per CDR3 protein. The sample has roughly 430,000 distinct CDR3 sequences; about 15% are singletons. Time point reported: newly diagnosed GD, antithyroid drugs for less than 3 months. There was RNA extracted from PBMCs, and the TCR library was made from it. The same data also went into a second study, on T cells in Graves' hyperthyroidism and ophthalmopathy.

The sample here was peripheral blood mononuclear cells (PBMCs), taken at new diagnosis, from a patient treated with antithyroid drugs. The receptors were sampled from a woman aged 30 to 39 with Graves disease.

The CDR3 loop reads CASSLGSAGEYNEQFF. In nucleotides, the CDR3 is TGTGCCAGCAGCTTAGGCTCCGCGGGGGAATACAATGAGCAGTTCTTC. V gene TRBV11-2 combines with J gene TRBJ2-1; 7 nucleotides align to TRBD2. Losses at the gene ends were 1 base for V and 4 bases for J; bases not matched to a gene: 7. This CDR3 is 16 amino acids long. CDR1 is SGHAT and CDR2 is FQNNGV in the germline V gene.

This clonotype has only a few counts. The V gene is TRBV5-1, the J gene TRBJ2-7; TRBD2 matches at 9 bases. Germline CDR1 reads SGHRS; CDR2 reads YFSETQ. CDR3 length: 15 amino acids. V dropped 0 bases and J dropped 4; count of bases not matched to a gene: 5. CDR3 sequence: CASSLVRTSEYEQYF. In nucleotides, the CDR3 is TGCGCCAGCAGCTTGGTACGGACTAGCGAATACGAGCAGTACTTC.

The V call is TRBV10-3, the J call TRBJ2-3; no definite D call. CDR1 and CDR2 (germline): ENHRY, SYGVKD. The V gene lost 7 bases and the J gene lost 0 bases, with 2 bases spanning the gap. The CDR3 extends over 11 amino acids. The CDR3 sequence is CAIMSTDTQYF. CDR3 nucleotide sequence: TGTGCCATCATGAGCACAGATACGCAGTATTTT.

Points on this clonotype: A single base is all that separates this from a far larger clone, so a read error is likely. CDR3 loop: CASSLLRQGRYEQYF. Here the CDR3 DNA reads TGTGCCAGCAGCTTATTGCGACAGGGACGCTACGAGCAGTACTTC. The genes are TRBV7-2 and TRBJ2-5; 7 bases are a match to TRBD1. The J call may be incorrect, as the DNA end agrees better with TRBJ2-7. There are 15 residues in the CDR3. Germline CDR1 reads SGHTA; CDR2 reads FQGNSA.

This clonotype has ten or more counts. The rearrangement joins TRBV2 to TRBJ2-1; 9 positions agree with TRBD1. The CDR3 runs to 14 residues. Germline values: CDR1 SNHLY, CDR2 FYNNEI. After removal of 6 bases from V and 3 bases from J, the junction contained 3 bases not matched to a gene. The chain's CDR3 is CASRMTGGYNEQFF. Here the CDR3 DNA reads TGTGCCAGCAGGATGACAGGGGGCTACAATGAGCAGTTCTTC.

This clonotype was counted a few times. This chain uses TRBV7-9 with TRBJ1-3; possible D gene TRBD1, 5 bases. The CDR3 has 17 amino acids. Germline-derived CDR1 and CDR2 are SEHNR and FQNEAQ (reference sequence). With 2 bases removed from V and 0 bases from J, the gap between germline ends came to 14 bases. CDR3 DNA sequence: TGTGCCAGCAGCTTATACGGGGACCCCCTCTCTGGAAACACCATATATTTT. Protein: CASSLYGDPLSGNTIYF. The variable domain in full, with the rest retrieved from reference TRBV7-9 and TRBJ1-3, is DTGVSQNPRHKITKRGQNVTFRCDPISEHNRLYWYRQTLGQGPEFLTYFQNEAQLEKSRLLSDRFSAERPKGSFSTLEIQRTEQGDSAMYLCASSLYGDPLSGNTIYFGEGSWLTVV.

This clonotype was seen many times. The V call is TRBV28, the J call TRBJ1-6; perhaps TRBD1 as D (5 bases). CDR1 and CDR2 (germline): MDHEN, SYDVKM. The CDR3 is made up of 11 amino acids. The ends were cut back, 5 bases at V and 14 bases at J, with 10 bases in the middle. This CDR3 is CASSGGAALHF. CDR3 nucleotides: TGTGCCAGCAGTGGGGGAGCGGCCCTCCACTTT.

This clonotype appeared many times. DNA for the CDR3: TGTGCCAGCAAAACAGACTTCTCCTACAATGAGCAGTTCTTC. Residues: CASKTDFSYNEQFF. J is TRBJ2-1 and V is TRBV2, with D unclear. Germline V CDR1 and CDR2: SNHLY, FYNNEI. The CDR3 extends over 14 amino acids. The ends were cut back, 7 bases at V and 0 bases at J, with 10 bases in the middle. Full variable domain (missing parts from reference TRBV2 and TRBJ2-1): EPEVTQTPSHQVTQMGQEVILRCVPISNHLYFYWYRQILGQKVEFLVSFYNNEISEKSEIFDDQFSVERPDGSNFTLKIRSTKLEDSAMYFCASKTDFSYNEQFFGPGTRLTVL.

The sample holds a few counts of this clonotype. The gene calls are TRBV25-1 and TRBJ1-6; D unclear. There are 13 residues in the CDR3. V dropped 5 bases and J dropped 7 bases, with 9 bases sitting between them. The germline CDR1 and CDR2 sequences are MGHDK and SYGVNS. The CDR3 protein is CASSWSSNSPLHF. The CDR3 DNA reads as TGTGCCAGCAGTTGGAGTAGCAATTCACCCCTCCACTTT.

This clonotype was recorded many times. V is TRBV2 and J is TRBJ1-2, with 10 bases aligning to TRBD1. The V gene's germline CDR1 is SNHLY and CDR2 FYNNEI. The length of the CDR3 is 14 residues. V trimming: 5 bases; J trimming: 4 bases; junction bases outside the gene matches: 4. The DNA of the CDR3 is TGTGCCAGCAGTACCGGGACAGGGGCCTATGGCTACACCTTC. This encodes CASSTGTGAYGYTF.

V and J are TRBV6-1 and TRBJ1-6, with D possibly being TRBD1 (5 bases). With 11 bases removed from V and 12 bases from J, the gap between germline ends came to 23 bases. Germline loops: CDR1 MNHNS, CDR2 SASEGT. The CDR3 has 14 residues. The CDR3 loop reads CAGQRDGRAQPLHF. In DNA form, the CDR3 reads TGTGCCGGCCAAAGGGACGGAAGGGCTCAACCCCTCCACTTT.

The chain links TRBV28 to TRBJ2-7; D gene unclear. Looked up from germline, CDR1 is MDHEN and CDR2 is SYDVKM. The V end was cut by 5 bases, the J end by 2 bases, with 10 bases between. This CDR3 has 13 amino acids. CDR3 in DNA: TGTGCCAGCAGTGAGGTAGGCGCCTACGAGCAGTACTTC. Translating it yields CASSEVGAYEQYF.

This sequence joins TRBV3-1 and TRBJ2-1, with 14 bases lining up with TRBD2. TRBJ2-3 matches the DNA end more closely, so the J call is doubtful. The CDR3 extends over 18 amino acids. Germline-derived CDR1 and CDR2 are LGHDT and YNNKEL (reference sequence). The CDR3 spells CASSQERLAGGFSDTQYF. The CDR3 nucleotides are TGTGCCAGCAGCCAAGAGAGACTAGCGGGAGGGTTCTCAGATACGCAGTATTTT.

The gene calls are TRBV20-1 and TRBJ2-3, with D maybe TRBD2 (5 bases). V gave up 6 bases and J gave up 0 bases, with 10 bases separating them. CDR3 length: 13 residues. Germline-derived CDR1 and CDR2 are DFQATT and SNEGSKA (reference sequence). The CDR3, as DNA: TGCAGTGCCCCACGGACTAGCACAGATACGCAGTATTTT. Translation: CSAPRTSTDTQYF.

Details on this clonotype: A far larger clone is off by one base, so a read error is likely. The chain carries TRBV20-1 and TRBJ2-4; no clear D gene. Trimming removed 8 bases from V and 13 bases from J, with 18 bases in between. Germline V CDR1 and CDR2: DFQATT, SNEGSKA (reference sequence). The CDR3 loop spans 11 amino acids. The CDR3 DNA sequence: TGCAGTACCAAGAGGAACAATGAGCAGTACTTC. It is translated as CSTKRNNEQYF.

This clonotype showed up just a few times. V usage is TRBV6-2 or TRBV6-3 and J usage is TRBJ1-2; D remains unclear. Trimming took off 4 bases at V and 2 bases at J, with 11 bases between the two ends. This CDR3 spans 14 amino acids. Germline V gives CDR1 MNHEY, CDR2 SVGEGT. The DNA of the CDR3 is TGTGCCAGCAGTTCCCCGGAACTGAACTATGGCTACACCTTC. Protein: CASSSPELNYGYTF.

This clonotype was found many times. The rearrangement joins TRBV15 to TRBJ1-2; D not resolved. V was shortened by 0 bases and J by 4 bases, with 12 bases between the two germline ends. CDR1 is LNHNV and CDR2 is YYDKDF in the germline V gene (reference sequence). CDR3 length equals 15 residues. The CDR3 sequence is CATSRDLGQFYGYTF. For the CDR3, the DNA is TGTGCCACCAGCAGAGATTTGGGCCAGTTCTATGGCTACACCTTC.

V gene TRBV28 combines with J gene TRBJ1-2; TRBD1 is a possible D gene (5 bases). The CDR3 is 17 amino acids. V shed 10 bases and J shed 4 bases, with 28 bases lying between them. Looked up from germline, CDR1 is MDHEN and CDR2 is SYDVKM. CDR3 residues: CATLVQGRTGASYGYTF. As DNA, the CDR3 is TGTGCCACCTTGGTTCAAGGCCGCACCGGGGCGAGCTATGGCTACACCTTC.

This clonotype was detected many times. The chain carries TRBV20-1 and TRBJ2-1; D is ambiguous. V gave up 1 base and J gave up 10 bases, with 8 bases separating them. The CDR3 is made up of 11 amino acids. Germline CDR1 reads DFQATT; CDR2 reads SNEGSKA (reference sequence). CDR3 bases: TGCAGTGCTAGAGTGAGGAGCGAGCAGTTCTTC. This translates into CSARVRSEQFF.

Concerning this clonotype itself: Possible read error: a much larger clone is one base away. This rearrangement joins TRBV11-3 to TRBJ2-1; 8 bases are a match to TRBD2. The J call is in doubt because the DNA end fits TRBJ2-3 better. The germline V gene encodes CDR1 SGHNT and CDR2 YENEEA. The CDR3 loop spans 15 amino acids. The CDR3 here is CASSPGLAAADTQYF. DNA for the CDR3: TGTGCCAGCAGCCCAGGACTAGCAGCGGCGGATACGCAGTATTTT.

The rearrangement uses TRBV12-5 and TRBJ2-1, with 11 nucleotides matching TRBD2. CDR1 is LGHNT and CDR2 is FRNRAP in the germline V gene. The CDR3 covers 15 residues. Losses at the gene ends were 6 bases for V and 6 bases for J; bases not matched to a gene: 7. The CDR3 coding sequence is TGTGCTAGTGGCAAAGGGACTAGCGGAGGCAATGAGCAGTTCTTC. Its protein product is CASGKGTSGGNEQFF.

A few counts support this clonotype. V usage is TRBV20-1 and J usage is TRBJ2-3, with 9 bases identical to TRBD2. CDR1 is DFQATT and CDR2 is SNEGSKA in the germline V gene (reference sequence). The CDR3 loop spans 15 amino acids. V lost 3 bases, J lost 0 bases, and 4 bases stayed unmatched. The CDR3 region has the DNA TGCAGTGCTAGTCTAGCGGGGCAAAGCACAGATACGCAGTATTTT. Translating gives CSASLAGQSTDTQYF.

This chain joins TRBV7-3 and TRBJ1-2, with D hard to call. V was clipped by 4 bases and J by 6 bases, with 12 bases between them. The germline gives CDR1 SGHTA, CDR2 FQGTGA. The CDR3 sequence is 13 residues long. CDR3 in amino acids: CASSSRRVDGYTF. The CDR3 DNA sequence: TGTGCCAGCAGCTCGCGGAGGGTGGATGGCTACACCTTC. Based on the CDR3 plus reference TRBV7-3 and TRBJ1-2, the full variable domain is GAGVSQTPSNKVTEKGKYVELRCDPISGHTALYWYRQSLGQGPEFLIYFQGTGAADDSGLPNDRFFAVRPEGSVSTLKIQRTERGDSAVYLCASSSRRVDGYTFGSGTRLTVV.

This clonotype was found many times. V is TRBV20-1 and J is TRBJ2-2; TRBD2 might be the D (6 bases). CDR1 and CDR2 from the germline V gene are DFQATT and SNEGSKA (reference sequence). The CDR3 is 15 amino acids. Between the trimmed V and J ends, which lost 0 bases and 6 bases, there was a span of 14 bases. The CDR3 loop is CSAREPGRSAGELFF. As DNA, the CDR3 is TGCAGTGCTAGAGAACCAGGGAGGAGCGCCGGGGAGCTGTTTTTT.

There are many counts of this clonotype. This chain joins TRBV18 and TRBJ2-5; weak D call: TRBD2 (5 bases). There are 13 residues in the CDR3. The V gene's germline CDR1 is KGHSH and CDR2 LQKENI. With 6 bases removed from V and 3 bases from J, the gap between germline ends came to 11 bases. The DNA of the CDR3 is TGTGCCAGCTCGTTCGGGGTAGAAGAGACCCAGTACTTC. Amino acid sequence: CASSFGVEETQYF.

This clonotype has a handful of counts. The chain links TRBV24-1 to TRBJ2-1; no reliable D call. CDR1 is KGHDR, CDR2 SFDVKD, per germline. Trimming left V 9 bases short and J 7 bases short, with 12 bases between. The CDR3 has 12 residues. The CDR3 sequence is CATGKGWNEQFF. Here the CDR3 DNA reads TGTGCCACCGGGAAAGGGTGGAATGAGCAGTTCTTC.

The count of this clonotype is one. This sequence joins TRBV2 and TRBJ2-7; 8 positions agree with TRBD1. This CDR3 is 14 amino acids long. V lost 8 bases, J lost 3 bases, and 9 bases stayed unmatched. Germline CDR1 SNHLY, CDR2 FYNNEI. This CDR3 reads CASGYRGAIYEQYF. The CDR3 bases are TGTGCCAGCGGGTACAGGGGGGCTATCTACGAGCAGTACTTC.

V usage is TRBV10-3 and J usage is TRBJ2-5; D is ambiguous. With 6 bases removed from V and 2 bases from J, the gap between germline ends came to 10 bases. CDR1 and CDR2 (germline): ENHRY, SYGVKD. CDR3 length: 13 residues. CDR3 bases: TGTGCCATCAGGGACGTAGCACAAGAGACCCAGTACTTC. Amino acids: CAIRDVAQETQYF.

This clonotype came up a few times. V and J are TRBV6-1 and TRBJ2-7; D gene ambiguous. Looked up from germline, CDR1 is MNHNS and CDR2 is SASEGT. Trimming removed 6 bases from V and 2 bases from J, with 14 bases in between. This CDR3 has 14 residues. CDR3 in DNA: TGTGCCAGCAGAAGAAAGGTACAGACCTACGAGCAGTACTTC. This gives the protein CASRRKVQTYEQYF.

This clonotype was observed many times. V and J are TRBV20-1 and TRBJ2-7; 10 nucleotides align to TRBD2. The CDR3 contains 15 residues. J was trimmed by 6 bases and V by 6 bases; bases with no gene match: 14. Germline assignment: CDR1 DFQATT and CDR2 SNEGSKA (reference sequence). CDR3 in amino acids: CSAVNSGRPSGEQYF. DNA for the CDR3: TGCAGTGCCGTCAATAGCGGGAGGCCCTCTGGCGAGCAGTACTTC.